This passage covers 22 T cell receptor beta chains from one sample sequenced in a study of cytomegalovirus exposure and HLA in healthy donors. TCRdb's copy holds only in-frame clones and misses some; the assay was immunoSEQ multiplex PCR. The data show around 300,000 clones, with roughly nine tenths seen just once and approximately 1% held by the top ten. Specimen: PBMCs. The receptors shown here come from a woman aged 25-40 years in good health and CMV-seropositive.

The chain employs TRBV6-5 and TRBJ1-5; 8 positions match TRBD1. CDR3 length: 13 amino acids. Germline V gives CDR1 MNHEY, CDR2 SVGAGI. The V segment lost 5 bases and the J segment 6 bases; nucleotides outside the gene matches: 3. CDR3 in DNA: TGTGCCAGCAGTCAGGGGGCGCGTCAGCCCCAGCATTTT. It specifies CASSQGARQPQHF.

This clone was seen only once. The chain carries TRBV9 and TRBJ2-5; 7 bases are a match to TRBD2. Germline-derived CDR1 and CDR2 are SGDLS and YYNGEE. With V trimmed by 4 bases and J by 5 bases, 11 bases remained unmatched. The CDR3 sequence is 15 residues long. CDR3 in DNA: TGTGCCAGCAGCCAAGCTAGCGGCAAGGGGGAGACCCAGTACTTC. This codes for CASSQASGKGETQYF.

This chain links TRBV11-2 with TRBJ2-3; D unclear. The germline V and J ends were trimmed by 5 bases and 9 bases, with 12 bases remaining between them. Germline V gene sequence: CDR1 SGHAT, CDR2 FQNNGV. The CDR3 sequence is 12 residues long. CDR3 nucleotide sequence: TGTGCCAGCAGCGGGCTGGGGTGGACGCAGTATTTT. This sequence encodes CASSGLGWTQYF.

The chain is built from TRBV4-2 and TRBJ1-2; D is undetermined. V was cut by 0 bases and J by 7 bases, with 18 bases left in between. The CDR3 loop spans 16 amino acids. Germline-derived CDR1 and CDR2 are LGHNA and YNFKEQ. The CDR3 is CASSQDAQGALGGYTF. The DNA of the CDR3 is TGTGCCAGCAGCCAAGATGCCCAAGGCGCCCTGGGTGGCTACACCTTC.

The CDR3 bases are TGTGCCAGCAGTTGGCTCGCCAGGTACGAGCAGTACTTC. This sequence encodes CASSWLARYEQYF. The chain couples TRBV6-5 to TRBJ2-7; D is ambiguous. Trimming pared 4 bases from V and 4 bases from J, leaving 11 bases between. Germline V gene data show CDR1 as MNHEY and CDR2 as SVGAGI. The CDR3 sequence is 13 residues long.

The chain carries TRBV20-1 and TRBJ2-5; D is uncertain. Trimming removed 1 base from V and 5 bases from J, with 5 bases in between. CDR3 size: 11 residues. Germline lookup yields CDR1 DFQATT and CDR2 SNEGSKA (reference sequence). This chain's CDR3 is CSARATETQYF. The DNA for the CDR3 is TGCAGTGCTAGAGCGACCGAGACCCAGTACTTC.

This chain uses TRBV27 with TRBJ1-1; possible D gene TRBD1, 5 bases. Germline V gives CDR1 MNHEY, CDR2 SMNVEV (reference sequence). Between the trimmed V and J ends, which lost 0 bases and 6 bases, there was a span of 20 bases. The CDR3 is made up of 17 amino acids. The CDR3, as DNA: TGTGCCAGCAGTTTATCGGGTGAGCCGGGACCAAGGGCTGAAGCTTTCTTT. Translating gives CASSLSGEPGPRAEAFF.

CDR3 bases: TGTGCCAGCACGCCGGACAGGCTTTTCACAGATACGCAGTATTTT. It yields the protein CASTPDRLFTDTQYF. The V gene is TRBV6-1, the J gene TRBJ2-3; TRBD1 matches 7 bases. V dropped 7 bases and J dropped 2; count of bases not matched to a gene: 9. The CDR3 has 15 residues. Germline loops: CDR1 MNHNS, CDR2 SASEGT.

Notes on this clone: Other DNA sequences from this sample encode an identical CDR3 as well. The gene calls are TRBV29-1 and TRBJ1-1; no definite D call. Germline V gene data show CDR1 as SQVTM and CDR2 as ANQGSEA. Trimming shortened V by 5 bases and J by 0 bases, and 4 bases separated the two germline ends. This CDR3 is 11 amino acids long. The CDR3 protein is CSVLLNTEAFF. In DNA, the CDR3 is TGCAGCGTTCTTTTGAACACTGAAGCTTTCTTT.

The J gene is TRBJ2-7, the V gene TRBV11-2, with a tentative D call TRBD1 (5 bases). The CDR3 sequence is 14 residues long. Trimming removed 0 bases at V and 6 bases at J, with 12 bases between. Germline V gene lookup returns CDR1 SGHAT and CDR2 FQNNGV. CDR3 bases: TGTGCCAGCAGCTTAGACTCCTCAGGGCCCGAGCAGTACTTC. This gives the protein CASSLDSSGPEQYF.

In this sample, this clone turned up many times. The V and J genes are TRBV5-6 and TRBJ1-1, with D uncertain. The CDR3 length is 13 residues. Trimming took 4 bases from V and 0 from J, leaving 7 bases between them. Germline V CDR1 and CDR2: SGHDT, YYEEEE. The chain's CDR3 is CASSPPLNTEAFF. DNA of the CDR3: TGTGCCAGCAGCCCCCCCTTGAACACTGAAGCTTTCTTT.

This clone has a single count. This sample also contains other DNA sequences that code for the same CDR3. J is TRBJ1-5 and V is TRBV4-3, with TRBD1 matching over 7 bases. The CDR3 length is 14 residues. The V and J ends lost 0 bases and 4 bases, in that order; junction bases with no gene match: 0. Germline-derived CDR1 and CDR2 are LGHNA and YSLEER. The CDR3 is CASSQDRGNQPQHF. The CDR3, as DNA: TGCGCCAGCAGCCAAGACAGGGGGAATCAGCCCCAGCATTTT.

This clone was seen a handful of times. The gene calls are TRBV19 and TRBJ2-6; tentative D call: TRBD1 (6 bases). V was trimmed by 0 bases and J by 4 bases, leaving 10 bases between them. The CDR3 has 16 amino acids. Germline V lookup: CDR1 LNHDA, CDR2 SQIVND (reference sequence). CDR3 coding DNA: TGTGCCAGTAGTATAGACACAGGGACCGGGGCCAACGTCCTGACTTTC. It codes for CASSIDTGTGANVLTF.

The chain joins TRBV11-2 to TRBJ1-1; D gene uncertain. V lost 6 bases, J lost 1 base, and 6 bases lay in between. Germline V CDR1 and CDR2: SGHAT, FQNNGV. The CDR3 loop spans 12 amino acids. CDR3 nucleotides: TGTGCCAGCAGAGGCCCGAACACTGAAGCTTTCTTT. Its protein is CASRGPNTEAFF.

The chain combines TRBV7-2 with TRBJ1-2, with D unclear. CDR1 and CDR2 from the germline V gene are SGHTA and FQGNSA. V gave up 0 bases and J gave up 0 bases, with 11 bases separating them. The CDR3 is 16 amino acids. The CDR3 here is CASSLAAVETNYGYTF. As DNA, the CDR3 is TGTGCCAGCAGCTTAGCCGCAGTTGAAACTAACTATGGCTACACCTTC. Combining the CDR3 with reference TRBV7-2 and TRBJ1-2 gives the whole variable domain GAGVSQSPSNKVTEKGKDVELRCDPISGHTALYWYRQSLGQGLEFLIYFQGNSAPDKSGLPSDRFSAERTGGSVSTLTIQRTQQEDSAVYLCASSLAAVETNYGYTFGSGTRLTVV.

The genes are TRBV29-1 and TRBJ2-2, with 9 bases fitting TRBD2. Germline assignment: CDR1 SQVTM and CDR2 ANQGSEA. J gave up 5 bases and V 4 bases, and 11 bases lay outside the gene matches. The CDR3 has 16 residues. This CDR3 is CSVGGLAGVGTGELFF. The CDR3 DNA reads TGCAGCGTTGGTGGGTTAGCGGGAGTAGGTACCGGGGAGCTGTTTTTT.

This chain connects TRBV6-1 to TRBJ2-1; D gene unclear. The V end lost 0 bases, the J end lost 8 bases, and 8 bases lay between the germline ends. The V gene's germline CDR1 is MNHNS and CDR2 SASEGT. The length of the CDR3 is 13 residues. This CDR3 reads CASSEASRYEQFF. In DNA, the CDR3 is TGTGCCAGCAGTGAAGCAAGTCGGTATGAGCAGTTCTTC.

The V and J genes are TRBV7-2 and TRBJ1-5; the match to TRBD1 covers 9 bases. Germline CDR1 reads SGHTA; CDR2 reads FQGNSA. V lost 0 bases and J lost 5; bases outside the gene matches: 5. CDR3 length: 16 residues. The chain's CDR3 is CASSLAGQGIYQPQHF. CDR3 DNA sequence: TGTGCCAGCAGCTTAGCTGGACAGGGGATTTATCAGCCCCAGCATTTT.

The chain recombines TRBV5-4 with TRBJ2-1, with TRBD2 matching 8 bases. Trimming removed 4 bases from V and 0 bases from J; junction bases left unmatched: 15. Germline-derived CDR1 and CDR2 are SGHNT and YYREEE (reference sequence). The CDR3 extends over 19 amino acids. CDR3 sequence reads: CASSPTTFSGVSSYNEQFF. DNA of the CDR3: TGTGCCAGCAGCCCAACCACTTTTAGCGGGGTCAGCTCCTACAATGAGCAGTTCTTC.

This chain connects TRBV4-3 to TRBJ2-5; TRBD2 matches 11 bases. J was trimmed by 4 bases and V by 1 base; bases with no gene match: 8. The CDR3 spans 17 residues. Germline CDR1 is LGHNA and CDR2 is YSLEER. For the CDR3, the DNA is TGCGCCAGCAGCCAAGTGGCTAGCGGGGGGTTAGGAGAGACCCAGTACTTC. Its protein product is CASSQVASGGLGETQYF.

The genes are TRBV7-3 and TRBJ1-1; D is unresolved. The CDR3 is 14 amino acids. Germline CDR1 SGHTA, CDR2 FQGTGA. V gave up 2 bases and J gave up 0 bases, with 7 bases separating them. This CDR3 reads CASSLAPMNTEAFF. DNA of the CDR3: TGTGCCAGCAGCTTAGCCCCCATGAACACTGAAGCTTTCTTT.

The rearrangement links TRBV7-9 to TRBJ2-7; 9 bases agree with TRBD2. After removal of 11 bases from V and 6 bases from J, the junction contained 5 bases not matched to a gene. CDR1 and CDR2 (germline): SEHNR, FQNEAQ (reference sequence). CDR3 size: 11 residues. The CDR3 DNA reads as TGTGCCTCTAGCGGGAAGCTCGAGCAGTACTTC. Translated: CASSGKLEQYF.